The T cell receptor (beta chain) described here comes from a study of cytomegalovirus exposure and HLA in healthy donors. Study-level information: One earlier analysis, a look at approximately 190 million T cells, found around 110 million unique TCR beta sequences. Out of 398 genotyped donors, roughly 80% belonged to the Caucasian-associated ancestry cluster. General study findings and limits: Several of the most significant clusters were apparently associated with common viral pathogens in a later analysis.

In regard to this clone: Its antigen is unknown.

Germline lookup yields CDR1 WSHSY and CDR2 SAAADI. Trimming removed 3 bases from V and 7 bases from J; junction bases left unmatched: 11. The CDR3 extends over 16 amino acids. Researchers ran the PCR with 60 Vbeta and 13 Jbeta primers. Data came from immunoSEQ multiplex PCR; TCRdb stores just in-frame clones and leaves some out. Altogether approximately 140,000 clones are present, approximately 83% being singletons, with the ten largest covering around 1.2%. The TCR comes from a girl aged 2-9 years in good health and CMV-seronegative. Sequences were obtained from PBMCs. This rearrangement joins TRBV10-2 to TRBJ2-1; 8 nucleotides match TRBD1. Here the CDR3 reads CASSDSVAQGDNEQFF. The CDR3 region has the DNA TGCGCCAGCAGTGACTCGGTGGCACAGGGGGATAATGAGCAGTTCTTC.